The 5 T cell receptor beta chains given below trace back to one sample, sequenced in a study of T cells in Graves' hyperthyroidism and ophthalmopathy. TCR beta CDR3 regions were amplified from RNA transcripts. TCR CDR3 underwent first-round RT-PCR with the HTBI primer set. TCRdb used MiXCR to reprocess the multiplex PCR reads, holding one entry per CDR3 protein. The sample includes about 260,000 distinct CDR3 sequences, about 15% of them seen just once. Sample: blood. The receptor set was obtained from a woman younger than 35 with Graves' ophthalmopathy.

In its sample, this clonotype was seen many times. V usage is TRBV19 and J usage is TRBJ1-1; the D is unclear. The CDR3 is made up of 13 amino acids. Looked up from germline, CDR1 is LNHDA and CDR2 is SQIVND (reference sequence). V was shortened by 7 bases and J by 4 bases, with 13 bases between the two germline ends. CDR3 sequence: CASIPASGTEAFF. CDR3 bases: TGTGCCAGTATCCCCGCGAGTGGCACTGAAGCTTTCTTT.

This clonotype was counted at least ten times. This rearrangement joins TRBV30 to TRBJ2-1; 11 bases map to TRBD2. V was clipped by 1 base and J by 0 bases; unmatched bases: 11. The CDR3 consists of 19 residues. The V gene's germline CDR1 is GTSNPN and CDR2 SVGIG (reference sequence). The CDR3 DNA reads TGTGCCTGGAGTGGCCTAGCGGGAGGCACAAGGAGCTCCTACAATGAGCAGTTCTTC. It codes for CAWSGLAGGTRSSYNEQFF. Complete variable domain (other parts from reference TRBV30 and TRBJ2-1): SQTIHQWPATLVQPVGSPLSLECTVEGTSNPNLYWYRQAAGRGLQLLFYSVGIGQISSEVPQNLSASRPQDRQFILSSKKLLLSDSGFYLCAWSGLAGGTRSSYNEQFFGPGTRLTVL.

There are many counts of this clonotype. The rearrangement joins TRBV15 to TRBJ2-3; D possibly matches TRBD1 or TRBD2 (5 bases each). The V end was cut by 5 bases, the J end by 2 bases, with 5 bases between. The CDR3 totals 12 residues. CDR1 is LNHNV and CDR2 is YYDKDF in the germline V gene (reference sequence). CDR3 region: CATSGTTDTQYF. The CDR3 nucleotides read TGTGCCACCAGCGGGACCACAGATACGCAGTATTTT.

This clonotype showed up just a few times. The V and J genes are TRBV6-1 and TRBJ2-7, with 8 bases lining up with TRBD1. The germline gives CDR1 MNHNS, CDR2 SASEGT. V shed 6 bases and J 3 bases; nucleotides not matched to a gene: 7. The CDR3 totals 14 residues. The CDR3: CASSIGTGFYEQYF. The CDR3 nucleotides are TGTGCCAGCAGCATCGGGACAGGCTTCTACGAGCAGTACTTC.

Turning to this clonotype: One junction end does not reproduce the germline sequence, and a read error may be involved. The V call is TRBV24-1, the J call TRBJ1-5; 7 bases are a match to TRBD1. Germline CDR1 reads KGHDR; CDR2 reads SFDVKD. The CDR3 has 18 amino acids. The CDR3 region is CATKEGGGFVYSNRPQHF. The CDR3 nucleotides are TGTGCCACCAAAGAGGGAGGGGGCTTCGTTTATAGCAATCGGCCCCAGCATTTT.